These T cell receptor beta chains were read from a single sample in a study of blood T cells in healthy people across ages. TCRdb passed the 5' RACE reads through MiXCR, listing each CDR3 protein once. The sample records some 1.6 million distinct CDR3 sequences, approximately 32% being singletons. What was sequenced was blood. The receptors derive from a woman under 40 in good health. The CDR3 runs from the conserved cysteine through the conserved F or W. The order of the fields is V gene, J gene, clone size, D gene, CDR3 DNA, CDR3 protein. A D gene is named only where the DNA matches it firmly. Where a row states a size, it is once, few, many or the class of an expanded clone; other rows omit it.

TRBV20-1	TRBJ1-4	NA	NA	TGCAGTGCTAGGGCAGGGGCTAATGAAAAACTGTTTTTT	CSARAGANEKLFF
TRBV24-1	TRBJ1-5	few	NA	TGTGCCACCAGTGATTTGGCAGGGGTTCTCCAAAAACCGCCCCAGCATTTT	CATSDLAGVLQKPPQHF
TRBV5-1	TRBJ1-6	few	NA	TGCGCCAGCAGCTTGGAGAGCAGGGGCTACTCACCCCTCCACTTT	CASSLESRGYSPLHF
TRBV20-1	TRBJ1-1	NA	NA	TGCAGTGCTAGTCTCGACACAACGAACACTGAAGCTTTCTTT	CSASLDTTNTEAFF
TRBV7-9	TRBJ2-3	few	TRBD2	TGTGCCAGCAGCTTACTAGCGGGAGGCCGAGGGACAGATACGCAGTATTTT	CASSLLAGGRGTDTQYF
TRBV12-3/TRBV12-4	TRBJ1-6	NA	NA	TGTGCCAGCAGTTTAGTCCGACTAGATTCACCCCTCCACTTT	CASSLVRLDSPLHF
TRBV7-6	TRBJ2-5	NA	NA	TGTGCCAGCAGTTACGGGAGAAGTCCCCAAGAGACCCAGTACTTC	CASSYGRSPQETQYF
TRBV28	TRBJ1-2	NA	TRBD1	TGTGCCAGCAGTGACAGTGACAGGGGCAGTGGGTATGGCTACACCTTC	CASSDSDRGSGYGYTF
TRBV29-1	TRBJ2-3	many	NA	TGCAGCGTTGGCGTAGATACGCAGTATTTT	CSVGVDTQYF
TRBV4-1	TRBJ2-1	NA	NA	TGCGCCAGCAGCCAGTGGGACGCCAACAATGAGCAGTTCTTC	CASSQWDANNEQFF
TRBV20-1	TRBJ1-5	once	TRBD1	TGCAGTGCGTCCCCACGGGGACAGCATAGCAATCAGCCCCAGCATTTT	CSASPRGQHSNQPQHF
TRBV9	TRBJ2-1	NA	NA	TGTGCCAGCAGCGTAGCGGGAGTAGCCTACAATGAGCAGTTCTTC	CASSVAGVAYNEQFF
TRBV5-5	TRBJ2-1	NA	TRBD1	TGTGCCAGTAGCCGTAGGGGGCTGGATGAGCAGTTCTTC	CASSRRGLDEQFF
TRBV20-1	TRBJ1-2	few	NA	TGCAGTGCGAACCAGGCGGCGAACTATGGCTACACCTTC	CSANQAANYGYTF
TRBV29-1	TRBJ2-7	many	TRBD2	TGCAGCGTGTCGAATAGCGGGGTAGGCTACGAGCAGTACTTC	CSVSNSGVGYEQYF
TRBV11-2	TRBJ1-1	NA	NA	TGTGCCAGCAGCTTAGAGTCCTCACCTTGGACTGAAGCTTTCTTT	CASSLESSPWTEAFF
TRBV12-3/TRBV12-4	TRBJ1-6	NA	NA	TGTGCCAGCACCTGGGGCGCCGGCGATTCACCCCTCCACTTT	CASTWGAGDSPLHF
TRBV5-1	TRBJ2-5	NA	NA	TGCGCCAGCAGCTTGGATGGACGGACAGAGACCCAGTACTTC	CASSLDGRTETQYF
TRBV10-3	TRBJ2-5	NA	NA	TGTGCCATCAGTGAGAATCCACCAGGTATAGGGGAGACCCAGTACTTC	CAISENPPGIGETQYF
TRBV12-3/TRBV12-4	TRBJ1-1	NA	NA	TGTGCCAGCAGTAGAGCAAGAGGGAGAGCTGAAGCTTTCTTT	CASSRARGRAEAFF
TRBV7-2	TRBJ2-7	NA	TRBD2	TGTGCCAGCAGCGCCAGGGCGGGGGGCGGGTACGAGCAGTACTTC	CASSARAGGGYEQYF
TRBV10-2	TRBJ2-7	NA	NA	TGCGCCAGCAGTGAGTCTCTGCTCTACGAGCAGTACTTC	CASSESLLYEQYF
TRBV7-8	TRBJ1-2	few	NA	TGTGCCAGCAGCCCACGAGGGGGTCTTAGCTATGGCTACACCTTC	CASSPRGGLSYGYTF
TRBV25-1	TRBJ2-7	few	TRBD1	TGTGCCAGCAGTGACCACCCAGAGGGGGCGGCCTACGAGCAGTACTTC	CASSDHPEGAAYEQYF
TRBV9	TRBJ2-7	few	NA	TGTGCCAGCAGCGCGAGGCCGTCGTCCTACGAGCAGTACTTC	CASSARPSSYEQYF
TRBV6-5	TRBJ1-2	few	TRBD1	TGTGCCAGCAGTTCCGGGGACAGGGCGGACTATGGCTACACCTTC	CASSSGDRADYGYTF
TRBV7-6	TRBJ2-7	many	NA	TGTGCCAGCAGCCAGAAAGAGGGGTTTAGCTCCTACGAGCAGTACTTC	CASSQKEGFSSYEQYF
TRBV20-1	TRBJ2-7	NA	NA	TGCAGTGCGGGTAGTCAGGGGTTCTCCTACGAGCAGTACTTC	CSAGSQGFSYEQYF
TRBV12-3/TRBV12-4	TRBJ2-3	NA	NA	TGTGCCAGCAGTACCGGGACGACTATGGGAGCAGATACGCAGTATTTT	CASSTGTTMGADTQYF
TRBV9	TRBJ2-5	NA	NA	TGTGCCAGCAGCGTGGTTAGGTGGGGGTGGGAGACCCAGTACTTC	CASSVVRWGWETQYF
TRBV5-1	TRBJ2-7	NA	TRBD1	TGCGCCAGCAGCGAAGGGACAGGGGGGAGCGAGCAGTACTTC	CASSEGTGGSEQYF
TRBV10-3	TRBJ2-1	NA	NA	TGTGCCATCAGTTCACAGGGTATCGGCAATGAGCAGTTCTTC	CAISSQGIGNEQFF
TRBV27	TRBJ2-7	once	NA	TGTGCCAGCGCCGGGTACAACTCCTACGAGCAGTACTTC	CASAGYNSYEQYF
TRBV20-1	TRBJ1-5	few	NA	TGCAGTGCTGGGGACGATAGCAATCAGCCCCAGCATTTT	CSAGDDSNQPQHF
TRBV18	TRBJ1-1	NA	NA	TGTGCCAGCTCACCGCATGGGGGGCGCCTCGCTGAAGCTTTCTTT	CASSPHGGRLAEAFF
TRBV30	TRBJ2-7	NA	TRBD2	TGTGCCTGGGGCCTAGGAGCGGGGGCGGACGAGCAGTACTTC	CAWGLGAGADEQYF
TRBV7-6	TRBJ1-1	NA	NA	TGTGCCAGCAGCTTAGGGCGAATGAGTGTAATGAACACTGAAGCTTTCTTT	CASSLGRMSVMNTEAFF
TRBV5-1	TRBJ2-5	NA	NA	TGCGCCAGCAGCTTTCCGGGACAAGGGAGACAGACCCAGTACTTC	CASSFPGQGRQTQYF
TRBV7-3	TRBJ2-1	few	NA	TGTGCCAGCAGATTAGGGGGCGGGAGTTACAATGAGCAGTTCTTC	CASRLGGGSYNEQFF
TRBV9	TRBJ2-5	many	NA	TGTGCCAGCAGCGTAACAGGGAGGGAGACCCAGTACTTC	CASSVTGRETQYF
TRBV28	TRBJ2-5	NA	NA	TGTGCCAGCAGCTGGACTAGTAGGGGGCAAGAGACCCAGTACTTC	CASSWTSRGQETQYF
TRBV9	TRBJ1-1	NA	NA	TGTGCCAGCAACGTAATGGGGGGGGCTGACGCTGAAGCTTTCTTT	CASNVMGGADAEAFF
TRBV27	TRBJ2-5	NA	NA	TGTGCCAGCAGTTTTTCCACCCTGACAGTGCAAGAGACCCAGTACTTC	CASSFSTLTVQETQYF
TRBV20-1	TRBJ2-1	many	NA	TGCAGTGCTGTACGACTAGAAAGGGGCCTGAGGGGTGAGCAGTTCTTC	CSAVRLERGLRGEQFF
TRBV7-9	TRBJ1-1	NA	TRBD1	TGTGCCAGCAGCCATTACAGGGGCCGGGACACTGAAGCTTTCTTT	CASSHYRGRDTEAFF
TRBV9	TRBJ2-5	NA	NA	TGTGCCAGCAGCGGCGGATCAATTCAAGAGACCCAGTACTTC	CASSGGSIQETQYF
TRBV20-1	TRBJ2-5	few	TRBD1	TGCAGTGCTGGGGGACAGTGGGGAGAGACCCAGTACTTC	CSAGGQWGETQYF
TRBV28	TRBJ2-1	NA	NA	TGTGCCAGCAGCTCTAGTCCATCCTACAATGAGCAGTTCTTC	CASSSSPSYNEQFF
TRBV5-1	TRBJ2-7	NA	NA	TGCGCCAGCAGCCTGGATTACGAGCTGTACTTC	CASSLDYELYF
TRBV12-3/TRBV12-4	TRBJ2-6	few	TRBD1	TGTGCCAGCAGTTTGAGGGTGGGACAGGGTGCCCCTGGGGCCAACGTCCTGACTTTC	CASSLRVGQGAPGANVLTF
TRBV5-1	TRBJ2-3	NA	TRBD2	TGCGCCAGCAGCTTGCCGCTAGCGGGGGTAACAGATACGCAGTATTTT	CASSLPLAGVTDTQYF
TRBV3-1	TRBJ2-7	few	TRBD2	TGTGCCAGCAGCCACCGGGGGGGGAGGCCCTACGAGCAGTACTTC	CASSHRGGRPYEQYF
TRBV6-2/TRBV6-3	TRBJ2-1	NA	NA	TGTGTCAGCCATCAGGGATTACCCAATGAGCAGTTCTTC	CVSHQGLPNEQFF
TRBV20-1	TRBJ2-1	NA	NA	TGCAGTGCTGGGGCTCTGAGCTCCTACAATGAGCAGTTCTTC	CSAGALSSYNEQFF
TRBV13	TRBJ2-7	few	TRBD2	TGTGCCAGCAGCCGCGGGACTAGAGACTACGAGCAGTACTTC	CASSRGTRDYEQYF
TRBV6-1	TRBJ1-2	NA	NA	TGTGCCAGCAGTGATCCTACGGTTGCTAACTATGGCTACACCTTC	CASSDPTVANYGYTF
TRBV20-1	TRBJ1-2	NA	NA	TGCAGTGCTAGGGGGCTTCTAAGTGGCTACACCTTC	CSARGLLSGYTF
TRBV5-1	TRBJ2-7	few	TRBD2	TGCGCCAGCAGCGCCAATAGCGGGGTTCCCTACGAGCAGTACTTC	CASSANSGVPYEQYF
TRBV4-2	TRBJ2-1	NA	TRBD2	TGTGCCAGCAGCCAACATAATGCGGGGGCCTACAATGAGCAGTTCTTC	CASSQHNAGAYNEQFF
TRBV20-1	TRBJ1-2	few	NA	TGCAGTGCCGAGCAGGGACGGAGCTATGGCTACACCTTC	CSAEQGRSYGYTF